This T cell receptor beta chain was found in a study of blood T cell repertoires in COVID-19. Study summary: Sites across the United States, Italy and Spain contributed samples from acute and convalescent COVID-19. Nucleic acid was either cDNA or gDNA, and it came from T cells, B-cell-depleted T cells, or PBMCs.

A single count supports this clone. The CDR3 runs to 12 residues. Germline values: CDR1 MNHEY, CDR2 SVGEGT. Trimming cost V 6 bases and J 7 bases, with 12 bases left between them. Per the original data handling: Using reference gene primer amplification, nucleated cell counts were estimated. TCRdb keeps only in-frame clones here, not all; method: immunoSEQ multiplex PCR. Clonal size and the V and J genes are those of that table, whereas D and trimming came from the DNA. Of roughly 150,000 clones detected, about 90% appear once; the ten largest clones hold roughly 6.6%. Source material: peripheral blood. The TCR was taken from a man at least 80 years old with acute or convalescent COVID-19. The chain recombines TRBV6-2 or TRBV6-3 with TRBJ1-2; D remains ambiguous. The CDR3: CASSPPLSGYTF. CDR3 bases: TGTGCCAGCAGCCCACCCCTGAGTGGCTACACCTTC.